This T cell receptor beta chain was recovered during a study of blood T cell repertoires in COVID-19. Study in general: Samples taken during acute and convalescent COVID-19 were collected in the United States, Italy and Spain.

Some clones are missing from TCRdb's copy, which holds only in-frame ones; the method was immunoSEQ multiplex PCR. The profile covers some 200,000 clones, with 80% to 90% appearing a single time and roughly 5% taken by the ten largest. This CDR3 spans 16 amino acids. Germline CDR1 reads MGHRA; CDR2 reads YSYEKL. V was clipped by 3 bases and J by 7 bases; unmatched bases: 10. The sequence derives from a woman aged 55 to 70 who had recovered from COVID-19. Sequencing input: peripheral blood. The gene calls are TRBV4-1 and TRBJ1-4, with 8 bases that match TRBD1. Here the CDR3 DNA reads TGCGCCAGCAGCCACGTGGGGAACAGGGGGGGTGAAAAACTGTTTTTT. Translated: CASSHVGNRGGEKLFF.